These 27 T cell receptor beta chains share one sample of origin, sequenced in a study of spatial heterogeneity in lung cancer. The time point: sample taken at primary tumor resection. Unsorted samples of tumor, nontumor lung or frozen PBMC had their whole RNA sequenced. Via MiXCR, TCRdb re-called the 5' RACE reads, giving one row per CDR3 protein. The table includes approximately 14,000 distinct CDR3 sequences, 10% to 12% detected once. Sequencing was performed on PBMCs, taken at surgery. These receptors came from a female donor with early-stage non-small cell lung cancer.

This clonotype was seen repeatedly, ten times or more. The chain uses TRBV12-3 or TRBV12-4 and TRBJ2-7; D gene uncertain. The CDR3 length is 11 residues. The V gene lost 5 bases and the J gene lost 2 bases, with 4 bases spanning the gap. The CDR3 coding sequence is TGTGCCAGCAGTACCACCTACGAGCAGTACTTC. It yields the protein CASSTTYEQYF.

This clonotype was picked up a small number of times. The J gene is TRBJ1-2, the V gene TRBV3-1; 7 positions agree with TRBD1. Germline V gene lookup returns CDR1 LGHDT and CDR2 YNNKEL (reference sequence). CDR3 size: 14 residues. V trimming: 3 bases; J trimming: 4 bases; junction bases outside the gene matches: 5. CDR3 loop: CASSHSTGSYGYTF. The DNA for the CDR3 is TGTGCCAGCAGCCACTCGACAGGGAGCTATGGCTACACCTTC.

This clonotype was recorded at least ten times. This chain connects TRBV12-3 or TRBV12-4 to TRBJ2-3; D unresolved. The ends were cut back, 3 bases at V and 7 bases at J, with 14 bases in the middle. The CDR3 has 14 residues. CDR3 bases: TGTGCCAGCAGTTTTGGGCAGCTTCGGTATACGCAGTATTTT. Protein product: CASSFGQLRYTQYF.

This clonotype was detected a few times. Germline and junction disagree at one end, which may indicate a read error. V gene TRBV29-1 combines with J gene TRBJ2-1; the D gene is possibly TRBD1 (6 bases). The CDR3 is made up of 12 amino acids. Germline V gene lookup returns CDR1 SQVTM and CDR2 ANQGSEA. This CDR3 is CSVEVIKGHVSF. CDR3 coding DNA: TGCAGCGTTGAAGTGATTAAGGGACATGTGTCCTTC.

By sample fraction, this clonotype is medium-sized. The chain joins TRBV28 to TRBJ1-1; D perhaps matches TRBD1 (5 bases). Per the germline V gene, CDR1 is MDHEN and CDR2 is SYDVKM. CDR3 length equals 15 residues. The V end lost 5 bases, the J end lost 5 bases, and 18 bases lay between the germline ends. The CDR3 DNA sequence: TGTGCCAGCAGTCTTCGTTCTACAGGTCGGACTGAAGCTTTCTTT. It translates to CASSLRSTGRTEAFF.

The gene calls are TRBV11-1 and TRBJ2-3, with 7 bases fitting TRBD1. J was trimmed by 2 bases and V by 8 bases; bases with no gene match: 7. Germline-derived CDR1 and CDR2 are SGHAT and FQDESV (reference sequence). This CDR3 region has 14 residues. The CDR3 protein is CASRRQGITDTQYF. CDR3 sequence (DNA): TGTGCCAGCCGCCGACAGGGTATCACAGATACGCAGTATTTT.

This clonotype was counted at least ten times. The gene calls are TRBV10-3 and TRBJ1-5; D not certain. This CDR3 has 12 residues. V was trimmed by 3 bases and J by 3 bases, leaving 3 bases between them. The V gene's germline CDR1 is ENHRY and CDR2 SYGVKD. CDR3 residues: CAISDTNQPQHF. The CDR3 DNA sequence: TGTGCCATCAGTGATACCAATCAGCCCCAGCATTTT.

This clonotype was counted ten times or more. The chain uses TRBV12-3 or TRBV12-4 and TRBJ2-2, with D uncertain. V was clipped by 1 base and J by 4 bases, with 4 bases between them. This CDR3 spans 13 amino acids. The CDR3 is CASSLGGTGELFF. CDR3 sequence (DNA): TGTGCCAGCAGTTTAGGGGGCACCGGGGAGCTGTTTTTT.

Ten or more counts support this clonotype. The chain uses TRBV30 and TRBJ2-1, with 7 bases identical to TRBD2. J gave up 2 bases and V 3 bases, and 10 bases lay outside the gene matches. The V gene's germline CDR1 is GTSNPN and CDR2 SVGIG (reference sequence). This CDR3 comprises 16 residues. CDR3 nucleotides: TGTGCCTGGAGAGCGATTGGGCGGGGGACCTACAATGAGCAGTTCTTC. Amino acid sequence: CAWRAIGRGTYNEQFF.

The V and J genes are TRBV5-1 and TRBJ1-2; TRBD1 matches at 10 bases. Germline-derived CDR1 and CDR2 are SGHRS and YFSETQ. Losses at the gene ends were 1 base for V and 6 bases for J; bases not matched to a gene: 6. The CDR3 totals 15 residues. CDR3 DNA sequence: TGCGCCAGCAGCTTGCCGGGACAGGGGCGTGATGGCTACACCTTC. Its protein product is CASSLPGQGRDGYTF.

The sample holds many counts of this clonotype. The V and J genes are TRBV29-1 and TRBJ1-2; D remains unclear. This CDR3 has 13 residues. V dropped 6 bases and J dropped 6 bases, with 17 bases sitting between them. Germline V gives CDR1 SQVTM, CDR2 ANQGSEA. CDR3: CSVDRTVKNGYTF. The CDR3 DNA follows: TGCAGCGTGGACCGGACGGTGAAGAATGGCTACACCTTC. The full variable domain, in which reference TRBV29-1 and TRBJ1-2 provide the parts outside the CDR3, is SAVISQKPSRDICQRGTSLTIQCQVDSQVTMMFWYRQQPGQSLTLIATANQGSEATYESGFVIDKFPISRPNLTFSTLTVSNMSPEDSSIYLCSVDRTVKNGYTFGSGTRLTVV.

CDR3 nucleotide sequence: TGTGCCAGCAGCCAAGACCCCCAGACTACGCAGTATTTT. It specifies CASSQDPQTTQYF. The rearrangement uses TRBV3-1 and TRBJ2-3; D gene uncertain. This CDR3 region has 13 residues. From germline, CDR1 is LGHDT and CDR2 YNNKEL (reference sequence). Deletions cut 0 bases from V and 8 bases from J, with 9 bases between.

This clonotype has only a few counts. The chain links TRBV7-3 to TRBJ2-3; D is uncertain. Trimming took off 4 bases at V and 1 base at J, with 15 bases between the two ends. From germline, CDR1 is SGHTA and CDR2 FQGTGA. This CDR3 contains 16 residues. The CDR3 region is CASSYPGPLGTDTQYF. The CDR3 bases are TGTGCCAGCAGCTACCCCGGGCCCCTGGGCACAGATACGCAGTATTTT.

This rearrangement joins TRBV20-1 to TRBJ1-1, with 9 positions matching TRBD1. Germline assignment: CDR1 DFQATT and CDR2 SNEGSKA (reference sequence). V was clipped by 3 bases and J by 4 bases; unmatched bases: 6. This CDR3 is 14 amino acids long. DNA for the CDR3: TGCAGTGCTAGGCCCGGGACAGGGACCACTGAAGCTTTCTTT. Protein sequence: CSARPGTGTTEAFF.

This clonotype has at least ten counts. This chain links TRBV18 with TRBJ2-3; D unresolved. V was clipped by 1 base and J by 0 bases, with 11 bases between them. This CDR3 spans 16 amino acids. Germline V gene sequence: CDR1 KGHSH, CDR2 LQKENI. The CDR3 DNA reads as TGTGCCAGCTCACCACACCCCCCCGACAGCACAGATACGCAGTATTTT. Its protein is CASSPHPPDSTDTQYF.

This clonotype was seen at least ten times. J is TRBJ2-5 and V is TRBV18; the D gene is possibly TRBD1 (5 bases). Trimming left V 3 bases short and J 10 bases short, with 18 bases between. CDR3 size: 14 residues. Germline-derived CDR1 and CDR2 are KGHSH and LQKENI. The CDR3 DNA reads TGTGCCAGCTCACCGAAGGCAGGGAATGGGGTCCAGTACTTC. Its translation: CASSPKAGNGVQYF.

J is TRBJ2-7 and V is TRBV30; possibly TRBD1 or TRBD2 for D (6 bases each). Germline assignment: CDR1 GTSNPN and CDR2 SVGIG (reference sequence). V lost 3 bases to trimming and J lost 6 bases, with 12 bases between them. This CDR3 contains 12 residues. The CDR3 is CAWRTRGGEQYF. The DNA of the CDR3 is TGTGCCTGGAGAACCAGGGGAGGCGAGCAGTACTTC.

By share of the sample, this clonotype is medium-sized. The chain employs TRBV5-1 and TRBJ2-1, with a possible D match to TRBD2 (5 bases). The CDR3 length is 16 residues. Per germline, CDR1 SGHRS and CDR2 YFSETQ. Trimming pared 0 bases from V and 7 bases from J, leaving 17 bases between. The CDR3 loop is CASSLVGSASWNEQFF. CDR3 DNA: TGCGCCAGCAGCTTGGTGGGTAGCGCCTCCTGGAATGAGCAGTTCTTC.

Regarding this clonotype: This may be a read error: a much more frequent sequence differs by one nucleotide. The chain is built from TRBV6-1 and TRBJ1-2; D is ambiguous. This CDR3 has 11 residues. Germline CDR1 is MNHNS and CDR2 is SASEGT. CDR3 in amino acids: CATTYNYDYTF. In DNA form, the CDR3 reads TGTGCCACCACTTATAACTATGACTACACCTTC.

This clonotype was counted at least ten times. The chain uses TRBV3-1 and TRBJ1-6, with a possible D match to TRBD1 (5 bases). This CDR3 comprises 12 residues. Germline V gene sequence: CDR1 LGHDT, CDR2 YNNKEL (reference sequence). The V gene lost 3 bases and the J gene lost 12 bases, with 9 bases spanning the gap. CDR3 in DNA: TGTGCCAGCAGCCATGGGCAGGGACCCCTCCACTTT. It specifies CASSHGQGPLHF.

J is TRBJ2-5 and V is TRBV29-1; perhaps TRBD2 as D (5 bases). Germline V gene lookup returns CDR1 SQVTM and CDR2 ANQGSEA. The CDR3 contains 13 residues. Trimming shortened V by 4 bases and J by 4 bases, and 13 bases separated the two germline ends. CDR3 amino acids: CSVGVTTRETQYF. CDR3 bases: TGCAGCGTTGGGGTAACCACTAGAGAGACCCAGTACTTC.

This clonotype showed up just once. With a much larger clone just one base away, this may be a read error. This chain connects TRBV30 to TRBJ1-6; D ambiguous. Germline V lookup: CDR1 GTSNPN, CDR2 SVGIG (reference sequence). The CDR3 covers 14 residues. V dropped 3 bases and J dropped 7 bases, with 13 bases sitting between them. CDR3 protein: CAWSRGHGNSPLHF. The CDR3 DNA is TGTGCCTGGAGCCGAGGGCATGGAAATTCACCCCTCCACTTT. The whole variable domain, filled in from reference TRBV30 and TRBJ1-6, reads SQTIHQWPATLVQPVGSPLSLECTVEGTSNPNLYWYRQAAGRGLQLLFYSVGIGQISSEVPQNLSASRPQDRQFILSSKKLLLSDSGFYLCAWSRGHGNSPLHFGNGTRLTVT.

The table lists this clonotype with many counts. The genes are TRBV20-1 and TRBJ2-1, with D hard to call. Germline V CDR1 and CDR2: DFQATT, SNEGSKA (reference sequence). The ends were cut back, 1 base at V and 5 bases at J, with 12 bases in the middle. The CDR3 has 14 amino acids. The DNA for the CDR3 is TGCAGTGCTAGAGCCCAACGAATTCACAATGAGCAGTTCTTC. Its protein product is CSARAQRIHNEQFF.

This clonotype has a count of ten or more. The chain is built from TRBV12-3 or TRBV12-4 and TRBJ2-7; 8 nucleotides line up with TRBD1. After removal of 1 base from V and 2 bases from J, the junction contained 1 base not matched to a gene. The CDR3 is 14 amino acids. CDR3 region: CASSLVQGAYEQYF. The CDR3, as DNA: TGTGCCAGCAGTTTAGTACAGGGGGCCTACGAGCAGTACTTC.

Remarks on this clonotype: Possible read error: a much larger clone is one base away. The J gene is TRBJ2-4, the V gene TRBV19; 9 nucleotides agree with TRBD1. V shed 9 bases, J shed 2 bases, and the junction held 2 bases outside the gene matches. This CDR3 region has 13 residues. The V gene's germline CDR1 is LNHDA and CDR2 SQIVND (reference sequence). The CDR3 DNA sequence: TGTGCCAGCGGACAGGGGACCAAAAACATTCAGTACTTC. Translated: CASGQGTKNIQYF.

This clonotype was found a few times. The V gene is TRBV2, the J gene TRBJ1-1; weak D call: TRBD1 (6 bases). Germline V gives CDR1 SNHLY, CDR2 FYNNEI. The ends were cut back, 6 bases at V and 6 bases at J, with 14 bases in the middle. This CDR3 region has 13 residues. The CDR3 here is CASRGDTGAEAFF. The DNA for the CDR3 is TGTGCCAGCAGGGGGGACACCGGGGCTGAAGCTTTCTTT.

The V and J genes are TRBV3-1 and TRBJ1-1; tentatively, D is TRBD1 (5 bases). The CDR3 runs 16 residues. Germline-derived CDR1 and CDR2 are LGHDT and YNNKEL (reference sequence). Trimming removed 4 bases from V and 8 bases from J, with 23 bases in between. For the CDR3, the DNA is TGTGCCAGCAGCCTATGGGGGAAAGGGTCGGTTCCCGAAGCTTTCTTT. This sequence encodes CASSLWGKGSVPEAFF.